This T cell receptor beta chain came from a study of blood T cell repertoires in COVID-19. Study overall: Italy, Spain and the United States were the sources of the convalescent and acute COVID-19 samples. The cDNA or gDNA used as material had been derived from T cells, B-cell-depleted T cells, or PBMCs.

The length of the CDR3 is 14 residues. CDR1 is SGHTA and CDR2 is FQGNSA in the germline V gene. J was trimmed by 6 bases and V by 1 base; bases with no gene match: 2. Original methodology: By means of reference gene primer amplification, nucleated cell counts were estimated. Profiled with immunoSEQ multiplex PCR; TCRdb holds only in-frame clones, not every one. The V and J calls and the clone size are those of that table, but D and trimming were determined from the DNA. Counted here are roughly 150,000 clones, 80% occurring once; the ten biggest clones make up around 5%. This sequence joins TRBV7-2 and TRBJ2-2; 7 nucleotides agree with TRBD1. The sample consisted of peripheral blood. The receptor comes from a woman aged 50 to 65 with acute or convalescent COVID-19. DNA of the CDR3: TGTGCCAGCAGCTTAGGGACAGGCCCCGGGGAGCTGTTTTTT. Protein sequence: CASSLGTGPGELFF.